This paragraph reports one T cell receptor (beta chain). The antigen is undetermined. The data are from a study of T cells in localized non-small cell lung cancer. The table came from immunoSEQ multiplex PCR; TCRdb's copy has only in-frame clones and leaves some out. The sample lists approximately 21,000 clones, around 90% occurring once. Study-wide points: Measurement of T cell clonality placed uninvolved adjacent lung highest, above the level in tumor.

The sequences come from peripheral blood mononuclear cells, collected before any cancer treatment. The TCR sequence derives from a male donor aged 60 or older with stage II lung adenocarcinoma.

Written as DNA, the CDR3 is TGTGCCAGCAGCGTAGGCGGGACCCTCAATTCACCCCTCCACTTT. Its translation: CASSVGGTLNSPLHF. The chain is built from TRBV9 and TRBJ1-6; tentatively, D is TRBD1 (5 bases). V shed 0 bases and J shed 7 bases, with 11 bases lying between them. This CDR3 is built from 15 residues. Per germline, CDR1 SGDLS and CDR2 YYNGEE. Variable domain in full (rest from reference TRBV9 and TRBJ1-6): DSGVTQTPKHLITATGQRVTLRCSPRSGDLSVYWYQQSLDQGLQFLIQYYNGEERAKGNILERFSAQQFPDLHSELNLSSLELGDSALYFCASSVGGTLNSPLHFGNGTRLTVT.